This is a list of T cell receptor beta chains from one sample in a study of CD8+CD57+ T cells in acquired aplastic anemia. TCRdb re-derived calls from the reads in MiXCR, one entry per CDR3 protein. Here the sample spans 150,000 to 200,000 distinct CDR3 sequences, about 45% being singletons. The sequenced sample was sorted CD4+, CD8+, or CD8+CD57+ T cells (not recorded which) from PBMCs. The receptors stem from a human donor with aplastic anemia. The CDR3 runs from the conserved cysteine through the conserved F or W. The order of the fields is D gene, clone size, J gene, V gene, CDR3 DNA, CDR3 protein. D genes are given only for firm matches. Part of the rows lack a size; the others show once, few, many or a class for expanded clones.

d_gene: NA
abundance: many
j_gene: TRBJ1-6
v_gene: TRBV7-2
CDR3nt: TGTGCCAGCAGCCTCACGTGGACGGGGACTTCACCCCTCCACTTT
CDR3aa: CASSLTWTGTSPLHF

d_gene: NA
abundance: many
j_gene: TRBJ1-6
v_gene: TRBV19
CDR3nt: TGTGCCAGTAATCCAAGGCCAGGGTTCCCGGTTTCACCCCTCCACTTT
CDR3aa: CASNPRPGFPVSPLHF

d_gene: NA
abundance: many
j_gene: TRBJ1-1
v_gene: TRBV19
CDR3nt: NA
CDR3aa: CASSILRAGEAFF

d_gene: TRBD1
abundance: NA
j_gene: TRBJ2-5
v_gene: TRBV5-1
CDR3nt: TGCGCCAGCAGCGGGGGACAGGGGATAGAGACCCAGTACTTC
CDR3aa: CASSGGQGIETQYF

d_gene: NA
abundance: few
j_gene: TRBJ2-1
v_gene: TRBV29-1
CDR3nt: TGCAGCGCCTCCGAGGGGACATACAATGAGCAGTTCTTC
CDR3aa: CSASEGTYNEQFF

d_gene: TRBD2
abundance: NA
j_gene: TRBJ2-5
v_gene: TRBV20-1
CDR3nt: TGCAGTGCTAGAGCGGGAGGAGAGACCCAGTACTTC
CDR3aa: CSARAGGETQYF

d_gene: TRBD1
abundance: many
j_gene: TRBJ2-7
v_gene: TRBV9
CDR3nt: TGTGCCAGCAGCGTAGATTGGGACAGGAGTATCTACGAGCAGTACTTC
CDR3aa: CASSVDWDRSIYEQYF

d_gene: NA
abundance: NA
j_gene: TRBJ1-4
v_gene: TRBV25-1
CDR3nt: TGTGCCAGCAGTAGGATAGGCCGAGGAGGGGAAAAACTGTTTTTT
CDR3aa: CASSRIGRGGEKLFF

d_gene: NA
abundance: NA
j_gene: TRBJ1-5
v_gene: TRBV15
CDR3nt: TGTGCCACCAGCAGACCAGTGAGACAAAGCAATCAGCCCCAGCATTTT
CDR3aa: CATSRPVRQSNQPQHF

d_gene: NA
abundance: NA
j_gene: TRBJ2-1
v_gene: TRBV11-1
CDR3nt: TGTGCCAGCAGCTTTTGGGACATTTACAATGAGCAGTTCTTC
CDR3aa: CASSFWDIYNEQFF

d_gene: NA
abundance: many
j_gene: TRBJ2-2
v_gene: TRBV5-6
CDR3nt: TGTGCCAGCACCGTAATAAGGAGGGGGTTGACCGGGGAGCTGTTTTTT
CDR3aa: CASTVIRRGLTGELFF

d_gene: TRBD1
abundance: NA
j_gene: TRBJ2-5
v_gene: TRBV10-3
CDR3nt: TGTGCCATCAGTTCACAGGGGGCGCTTGAGACCCAGTACTTC
CDR3aa: CAISSQGALETQYF

d_gene: TRBD2
abundance: NA
j_gene: TRBJ2-3
v_gene: TRBV11-1
CDR3nt: TGTGCCAGCAGCTCCGGGGGGGTACGGACCTTATCAGATACGCAGTATTTT
CDR3aa: CASSSGGVRTLSDTQYF

d_gene: NA
abundance: once
j_gene: TRBJ1-1
v_gene: TRBV20-1
CDR3nt: TGCAGTGCTAGAACGGGGGGAGTGGACACTGAAGCTTTCTTT
CDR3aa: CSARTGGVDTEAFF

d_gene: NA
abundance: few
j_gene: TRBJ1-1
v_gene: TRBV4-1
CDR3nt: TGCGCCAGCAGCCAAGTAGGAAGGTATGGCACTGAAGCTTTCTTT
CDR3aa: CASSQVGRYGTEAFF

d_gene: NA
abundance: once
j_gene: TRBJ1-3
v_gene: TRBV10-2
CDR3nt: TGCGCCAGCAGTGTATTGGCAGGGGCGGCTGGCTACACCATATATTTT
CDR3aa: CASSVLAGAAGYTIYF

d_gene: NA
abundance: many
j_gene: TRBJ1-2
v_gene: TRBV6-5
CDR3nt: TGTGCCAGCAGTTACCTGGCAGGGTGGGGCTACACCTTC
CDR3aa: CASSYLAGWGYTF

d_gene: NA
abundance: NA
j_gene: TRBJ2-1
v_gene: TRBV7-9
CDR3nt: TGTGCCAGCACCCAATATCCCTACAATGAGCAGTTCTTC
CDR3aa: CASTQYPYNEQFF

d_gene: TRBD1
abundance: many
j_gene: TRBJ2-7
v_gene: TRBV3-1
CDR3nt: TGTGCCAGCAGCCAAGGACCCGGGACAGAATACGAGCAGTACTTC
CDR3aa: CASSQGPGTEYEQYF

d_gene: TRBD1
abundance: NA
j_gene: TRBJ1-2
v_gene: TRBV6-5
CDR3nt: TGTGCCAGCAGTTATCGGGACAGTAACTATGGCTACACCTTC
CDR3aa: CASSYRDSNYGYTF

d_gene: NA
abundance: NA
j_gene: TRBJ2-7
v_gene: TRBV7-9
CDR3nt: TGTGCCAGCAGTAGAATGGACGAGCAGTGCTTC
CDR3aa: CASSRMDEQCF

d_gene: NA
abundance: many
j_gene: TRBJ1-5
v_gene: TRBV12-3/TRBV12-4
CDR3nt: TGTGCCAGCAGCCTTCGGGCAGGGAATCAGCCCCAGCATTTT
CDR3aa: CASSLRAGNQPQHF

d_gene: NA
abundance: NA
j_gene: TRBJ1-5
v_gene: TRBV2
CDR3nt: TGTGCCAGCAGTTACTCACGGTCGGGGCCTCAGCATTTT
CDR3aa: CASSYSRSGPQHF

d_gene: NA
abundance: NA
j_gene: TRBJ2-7
v_gene: TRBV13
CDR3nt: TGTGCCAGCAGCTTAGGCAGGGGGGGCCGCCTAAACAATGAGCAGTACTTC
CDR3aa: CASSLGRGGRLNNEQYF

d_gene: NA
abundance: medium-sized
j_gene: TRBJ2-5
v_gene: TRBV5-1
CDR3nt: TGTGCCAGCAGCTTAGAAGAGACCCAGTACTTC
CDR3aa: CASSLEETQYF

d_gene: NA
abundance: NA
j_gene: TRBJ1-5
v_gene: TRBV19
CDR3nt: TGTGCCAGTAGTAGTGGGGGCGTGGAGCCCCAGCATTTT
CDR3aa: CASSSGGVEPQHF

d_gene: NA
abundance: NA
j_gene: TRBJ2-1
v_gene: TRBV7-2
CDR3nt: TGTGCCAGCAGCTCCGGGACCCTCTCCTACAATGAGCAGTTCTTC
CDR3aa: CASSSGTLSYNEQFF

d_gene: NA
abundance: NA
j_gene: TRBJ1-2
v_gene: TRBV7-9
CDR3nt: TGTGCCAGCAGCTTAGCGTCAGGGTACGGCTACACCTTC
CDR3aa: CASSLASGYGYTF

d_gene: NA
abundance: many
j_gene: TRBJ1-2
v_gene: TRBV20-1
CDR3nt: TGCAGTGCGTCCCAGCTACCCTATGGCTACACCTTC
CDR3aa: CSASQLPYGYTF

d_gene: NA
abundance: NA
j_gene: TRBJ2-5
v_gene: TRBV7-7
CDR3nt: TGTGCTAGCAGCTTCAGACCGAGCAGGGAGACCCAGTACTTT
CDR3aa: CASSFRPSRETQYF

d_gene: NA
abundance: NA
j_gene: TRBJ2-7
v_gene: TRBV20-1
CDR3nt: TGCAGTGCTTTATCCACAGGGCTCGAGCAGTACTTC
CDR3aa: CSALSTGLEQYF

d_gene: NA
abundance: many
j_gene: TRBJ1-4
v_gene: TRBV6-1
CDR3nt: TGTGCCAGCAGTGTTTTAGGGAGGGCGGGCGAAAAACTGTTTTTT
CDR3aa: CASSVLGRAGEKLFF

d_gene: TRBD2
abundance: NA
j_gene: TRBJ2-7
v_gene: TRBV19
CDR3nt: TGTGCCAGTAGTACCGGGGGGGGATACGAGCAGTACTTC
CDR3aa: CASSTGGGYEQYF

d_gene: NA
abundance: NA
j_gene: TRBJ1-5
v_gene: TRBV2
CDR3nt: TGTGCCAGCAGGATAAGACAGGATAGCAATCAGCCCCAGCATTTT
CDR3aa: CASRIRQDSNQPQHF

d_gene: NA
abundance: NA
j_gene: TRBJ2-1
v_gene: TRBV10-1
CDR3nt: TGCGCCAGCGAAGGTAGCAGAGGGGTCAGCTCCTACAATGAGCAGTTCTTC
CDR3aa: CASEGSRGVSSYNEQFF

d_gene: NA
abundance: NA
j_gene: TRBJ2-3
v_gene: TRBV2
CDR3nt: TGTGCCAGCAGTGCGGTCGATAGCACAGATACGCAGTATTTT
CDR3aa: CASSAVDSTDTQYF

d_gene: NA
abundance: NA
j_gene: TRBJ2-7
v_gene: TRBV7-3
CDR3nt: TGTGCCAGCAGCTCAACCCGGGACTCCAGCTACGAGCAGTACTTC
CDR3aa: CASSSTRDSSYEQYF

d_gene: NA
abundance: NA
j_gene: TRBJ2-5
v_gene: TRBV7-7
CDR3nt: TGTGCTAGCAGCTTAGTTGGAGGCGGACAAGAGACCCAGTACTTC
CDR3aa: CASSLVGGGQETQYF

d_gene: TRBD2
abundance: NA
j_gene: TRBJ2-1
v_gene: TRBV10-3
CDR3nt: TGTGCCACCGGAAGGCGGGGGAGCTCCTACAATGAGCAGCTCTTC
CDR3aa: CATGRRGSSYNEQLF

d_gene: TRBD1
abundance: many
j_gene: TRBJ1-1
v_gene: TRBV19
CDR3nt: TGTGCCAGTACCGGGACAGGAGTCATGAACACTGAAGCTTTCTTT
CDR3aa: CASTGTGVMNTEAFF

d_gene: NA
abundance: once
j_gene: TRBJ1-3
v_gene: TRBV11-1
CDR3nt: TGTGCCACTACCTCGTACAGGGATTCTATCGGAAACACCATATATTTT
CDR3aa: CATTSYRDSIGNTIYF

d_gene: NA
abundance: many
j_gene: TRBJ2-3
v_gene: TRBV5-1
CDR3nt: TGCGCCAGCAGGAGGGCCTCAGGGGAAGATACGCAGTATTTT
CDR3aa: CASRRASGEDTQYF

d_gene: NA
abundance: many
j_gene: TRBJ2-1
v_gene: TRBV4-3
CDR3nt: TGCGCCAGCAGCCGAGTCAGGGATCGCAACAATGAGCAGTTCTTC
CDR3aa: CASSRVRDRNNEQFF

d_gene: NA
abundance: many
j_gene: TRBJ2-5
v_gene: TRBV5-1
CDR3nt: TGCGCCAGCAGCCCAACGGAAGAGACCCAGTACTTC
CDR3aa: CASSPTEETQYF

d_gene: NA
abundance: many
j_gene: TRBJ2-1
v_gene: TRBV19
CDR3nt: TGTGCCGTTAGCCCCACCGCGGCTAGCTCCTACAATGAGCAGTTCTTC
CDR3aa: CAVSPTAASSYNEQFF

d_gene: TRBD2
abundance: NA
j_gene: TRBJ2-1
v_gene: TRBV18
CDR3nt: TGTGCCAGCTCACCAAGCGGGGGAAGCGGAGTGCTTGAGCAGTTCTTC
CDR3aa: CASSPSGGSGVLEQFF

d_gene: TRBD2
abundance: NA
j_gene: TRBJ2-1
v_gene: TRBV3-1
CDR3nt: TGTGCCAGCAGCCCCCGGGGTAGCGGGGGGGCCCGCGGTGAGCAGCTCTTC
CDR3aa: CASSPRGSGGARGEQLF

d_gene: NA
abundance: NA
j_gene: TRBJ2-4
v_gene: TRBV19
CDR3nt: TGTGCCAGTAGCGGATCACAGATGGCCAAAAACATTCAGTACTTC
CDR3aa: CASSGSQMAKNIQYF

d_gene: TRBD1
abundance: NA
j_gene: TRBJ2-7
v_gene: TRBV24-1
CDR3nt: TGTGCCACCAGTGATGGAGGACAGGTAGATTCCTACGAGCAGTACTTC
CDR3aa: CATSDGGQVDSYEQYF

d_gene: TRBD1
abundance: NA
j_gene: TRBJ1-5
v_gene: TRBV7-8
CDR3nt: TGTGCCAGCAGCTTAAGGACAGGGCCCCAGCCCCAGCATTTT
CDR3aa: CASSLRTGPQPQHF

d_gene: NA
abundance: NA
j_gene: TRBJ2-7
v_gene: TRBV29-1
CDR3nt: TGCAGCGTCACGACAGTGGGATACGAGCAGTACTTC
CDR3aa: CSVTTVGYEQYF

d_gene: TRBD2
abundance: NA
j_gene: TRBJ2-7
v_gene: TRBV11-2
CDR3nt: TGTGCCAGCAGCTTAAGTCTAGCGGTTCTCTCCTACGAGCAGTACTTC
CDR3aa: CASSLSLAVLSYEQYF

d_gene: NA
abundance: NA
j_gene: TRBJ1-1
v_gene: TRBV10-3
CDR3nt: TGTGCCATCAGTGTTCCCGGGACCCGACCTAGAATGAACACTGAAGCTTTCTTT
CDR3aa: CAISVPGTRPRMNTEAFF

d_gene: NA
abundance: NA
j_gene: TRBJ1-1
v_gene: TRBV25-1
CDR3nt: TGTGCCAGCAGTGGTCCCGCCCCCAAGAGAAACACTGAAGCTTTCTTT
CDR3aa: CASSGPAPKRNTEAFF